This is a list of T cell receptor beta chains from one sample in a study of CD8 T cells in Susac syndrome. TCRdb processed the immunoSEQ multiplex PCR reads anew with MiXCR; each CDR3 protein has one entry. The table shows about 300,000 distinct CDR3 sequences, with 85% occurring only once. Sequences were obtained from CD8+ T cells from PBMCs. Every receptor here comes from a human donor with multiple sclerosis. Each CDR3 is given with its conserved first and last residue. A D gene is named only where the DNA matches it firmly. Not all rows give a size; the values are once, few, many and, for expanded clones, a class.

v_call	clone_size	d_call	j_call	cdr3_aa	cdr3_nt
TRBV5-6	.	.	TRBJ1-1	CASSFYGMNTEAFF	TGTGCCAGCAGCTTCTATGGGATGAACACTGAAGCTTTCTTT
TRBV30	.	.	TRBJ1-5	CAWSGDSNQPQHF	TGTGCCTGGAGTGGGGATAGCAATCAGCCCCAGCATTTT
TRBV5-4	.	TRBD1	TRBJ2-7	CASSFLDRAPHEQYF	TGTGCCAGCAGCTTCTTGGACAGGGCCCCCCACGAGCAGTACTTC
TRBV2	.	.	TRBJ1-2	CASSEGSGGIQGYTF	TGTGCCAGCAGTGAAGGATCGGGGGGAATACAAGGCTACACCTTC
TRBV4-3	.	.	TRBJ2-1	CASSQSPNEQFF	TGCGCCAGCAGCCAGAGTCCTAATGAGCAGTTCTTC
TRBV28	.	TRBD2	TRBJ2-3	CASSLSGLARTDTQYF	TGTGCCAGCAGTTTATCCGGACTAGCGCGCACAGATACGCAGTATTTT
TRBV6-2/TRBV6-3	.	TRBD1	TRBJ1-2	CASSYGTASYGYTF	TGTGCCAGCAGTTACGGGACAGCTTCTTATGGCTACACCTTC
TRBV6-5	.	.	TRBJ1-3	CASSSGTSGNTIYF	TGTGCCAGCAGTTCTGGGACTTCTGGAAACACCATATATTTT
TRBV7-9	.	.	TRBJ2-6	CASSLALASGANVLTF	TGTGCCAGCAGCTTAGCCCTTGCCTCTGGGGCCAACGTCCTGACTTTC
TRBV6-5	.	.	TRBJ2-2	CASSYGGTAGELFF	TGTGCCAGCAGTTACGGGGGGACGGCCGGGGAGCTGTTTTTT
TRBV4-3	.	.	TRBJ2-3	CASSQDRTTTDTQYF	TGCGCCAGCAGCCAAGATCGCACGACAACAGATACGCAGTATTTT
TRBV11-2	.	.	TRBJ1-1	CASSLRVQGEAFF	TGTGCCAGCAGCTTAAGGGTCCAGGGTGAAGCTTTCTTT
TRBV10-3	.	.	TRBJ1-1	CAIKKGRMNTEAFF	TGTGCCATAAAGAAGGGACGAATGAACACTGAAGCTTTCTTT
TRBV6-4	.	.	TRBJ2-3	CASSDSREPDTQYF	TGTGCCAGCAGTGACTCGAGGGAGCCAGATACGCAGTATTTT
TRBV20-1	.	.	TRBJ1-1	CSARDRRGAVTEAFF	TGCAGTGCTAGAGATCGGCGGGGGGCGGTCACTGAAGCTTTCTTT
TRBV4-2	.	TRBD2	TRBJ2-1	CASSQVGPSGSHEQFF	TGTGCCAGCAGCCAAGTGGGCCCTAGCGGGAGTCATGAGCAGTTCTTC
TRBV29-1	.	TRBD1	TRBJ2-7	CSVGQGAFEQYF	TGCAGCGTTGGACAGGGGGCCTTTGAGCAGTACTTC
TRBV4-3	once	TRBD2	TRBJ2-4	CASSPGLAGALGNIQYF	TGCGCCAGCAGCCCGGGACTAGCGGGGGCCCTAGGGAACATTCAGTACTTC
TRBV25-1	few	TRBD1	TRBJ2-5	CASSETGEETQYF	TGTGCCAGCAGTGAAACAGGGGAAGAGACCCAGTACTTC
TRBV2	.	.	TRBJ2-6	CASSEWVDSGANVLTF	TGTGCCAGCAGTGAATGGGTCGACTCTGGGGCCAACGTCCTGACTTTC
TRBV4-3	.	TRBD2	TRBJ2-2	CASSQDRLAGGTGELFF	TGCGCCAGCAGCCAAGATAGACTAGCGGGAGGGACCGGGGAGCTGTTTTTT
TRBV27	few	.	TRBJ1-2	CASSHLGGGRDGYTF	TGTGCCAGCAGCCACCTCGGGGGGGGGCGCGATGGCTACACCTTC
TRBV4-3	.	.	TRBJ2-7	CASSQESGAYEQYF	TGCGCCAGCAGCCAAGAATCCGGGGCCTACGAGCAGTACTTC
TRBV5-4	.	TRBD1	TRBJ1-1	CASSMTGEYTEAFF	TGTGCCAGCAGCATGACAGGGGAATACACTGAAGCTTTCTTT
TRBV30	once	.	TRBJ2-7	CAWSGGSLYEQYF	TGTGCCTGGAGTGGTGGCAGTCTCTACGAGCAGTACTTC
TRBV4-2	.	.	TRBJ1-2	CASSQGTDFNYGYTF	TGTGCCAGCAGCCAAGGTACAGATTTTAACTATGGCTACACCTTC
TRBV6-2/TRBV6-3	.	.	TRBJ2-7	CATALLGSYEQYF	TGTGCCACCGCGTTGCTAGGCTCCTACGAGCAGTACTTC
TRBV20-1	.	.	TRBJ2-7	CSARDLGSASYEQYF	TGCAGTGCTAGAGATCTAGGTAGCGCGTCCTACGAGCAGTACTTC
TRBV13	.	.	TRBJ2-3	CASKINGGPSTDTQYF	TGTGCCAGCAAAATAAATGGGGGGCCATCCACAGATACGCAGTATTTT
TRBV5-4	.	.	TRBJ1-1	CASSHPGPIMNTEAFF	TGTGCCAGCAGCCACCCAGGACCCATTATGAACACTGAAGCTTTCTTT
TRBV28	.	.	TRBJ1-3	CASFDRRSGNTIYF	TGTGCCAGTTTCGACAGGCGGTCCGGAAACACCATATATTTT
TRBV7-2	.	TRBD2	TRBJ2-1	CASSSLPPGLGGEQFF	TGTGCCAGCAGCTCCCTCCCCCCGGGACTAGGGGGTGAGCAGTTCTTC
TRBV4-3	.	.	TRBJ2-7	CASSQGTFYGSEQYF	TGCGCCAGCAGCCAAGGGACTTTCTACGGGAGCGAGCAGTACTTC
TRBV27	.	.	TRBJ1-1	CASSLQGLNTEAFF	TGTGCCAGCAGTTTACAGGGTCTGAACACTGAAGCTTTCTTT
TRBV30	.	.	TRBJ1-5	CAWSYWGDQPQHF	TGTGCCTGGAGTTATTGGGGGGATCAGCCCCAGCATTTT
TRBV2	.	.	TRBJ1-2	CASSAVYGYTF	TGTGCCAGCAGTGCAGTCTATGGCTACACCTTC
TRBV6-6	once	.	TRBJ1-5	CASSTTATNQPQHF	TGTGCCAGCAGCACGACAGCGACGAATCAGCCCCAGCATTTT
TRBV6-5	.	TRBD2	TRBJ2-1	CASSYAGGSYDEQFF	TGTGCCAGCAGTTACGCGGGAGGGTCCTACGATGAGCAGTTCTTC
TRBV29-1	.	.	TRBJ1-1	CSVARLNTEAFF	TGCAGCGTTGCAAGGTTAAACACTGAAGCTTTCTTT
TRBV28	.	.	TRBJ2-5	CASSLEIGKETQYF	TGTGCCAGCAGTTTGGAGATCGGCAAAGAGACCCAGTACTTC
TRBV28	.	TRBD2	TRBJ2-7	CASSTGTSGRVYEQYF	TGTGCCAGCAGTACCGGGACTAGCGGGAGAGTCTACGAGCAGTACTTC
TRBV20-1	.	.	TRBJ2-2	CSARDPNTGELFF	TGCAGTGCTAGAGATCCGAACACCGGGGAGCTGTTTTTT
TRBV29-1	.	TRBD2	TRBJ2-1	CSGKTSGYNEQFF	TGCAGCGGGAAGACTAGCGGGTACAATGAGCAGTTCTTC
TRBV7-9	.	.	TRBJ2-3	CASNPEGGRRDTQYF	TGTGCCAGCAACCCTGAGGGGGGGCGAAGAGATACGCAGTATTTT
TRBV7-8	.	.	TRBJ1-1	CASSDSVRGSAAFF	TGTGCCAGCAGCGATAGTGTAAGGGGGAGCGCAGCTTTCTTT
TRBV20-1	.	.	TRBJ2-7	CSARAYLTRTPYEQYF	TGCAGTGCTAGAGCTTACCTAACAAGGACACCCTACGAGCAGTACTTC
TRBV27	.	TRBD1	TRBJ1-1	CASSFKGALIEAFF	TGTGCCAGCAGTTTCAAGGGGGCGCTTATTGAAGCTTTCTTT
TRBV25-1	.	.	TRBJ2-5	CASSENWETQYF	TGTGCCAGCAGTGAAAACTGGGAGACCCAGTACTTC
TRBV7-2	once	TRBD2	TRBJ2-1	CASSLDWGLANEQFF	TGTGCCAGCAGCTTAGACTGGGGACTAGCGAATGAGCAGTTCTTC
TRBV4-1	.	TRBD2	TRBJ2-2	CASSPLGLAADTGELFF	TGCGCCAGCAGCCCGCTGGGACTAGCGGCGGACACCGGGGAGCTGTTTTTT
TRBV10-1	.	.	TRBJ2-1	CASSPLSGYNEQFF	TGCGCCAGCAGCCCTCTAAGTGGATACAATGAGCAGTTCTTC
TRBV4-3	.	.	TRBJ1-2	CASSQNLLDSANYGYTF	TGCGCCAGCAGCCAAAACCTCTTGGACAGTGCTAACTATGGCTACACCTTC
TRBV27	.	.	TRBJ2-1	CASESGFGGEQFF	TGTGCCAGCGAATCGGGCTTCGGGGGTGAGCAGTTCTTC
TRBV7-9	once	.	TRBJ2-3	CASRPVAGAVWDTQYF	TGTGCCAGCAGGCCCGTGGCAGGGGCCGTATGGGATACGCAGTATTTT
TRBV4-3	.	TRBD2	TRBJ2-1	CASNQDSTSGSNEQFF	TGCGCCAGCAACCAAGATTCGACTAGCGGAAGCAATGAGCAGTTCTTC
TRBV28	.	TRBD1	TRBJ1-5	CASTDRSNQPQHF	TGTGCCAGCACGGACAGGAGCAATCAGCCCCAGCATTTT
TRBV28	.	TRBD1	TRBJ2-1	CASSFITGAGEQFF	TGTGCCAGCAGTTTTATCACAGGGGCCGGTGAGCAGTTCTTC
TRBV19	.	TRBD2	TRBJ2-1	CASGTSPSNEQFF	TGTGCCAGTGGGACTAGTCCCTCCAATGAGCAGTTCTTC
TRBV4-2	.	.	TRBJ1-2	CASSLGLFLTF	TGTGCCAGCAGCCTCGGACTGTTTCTCACCTTC
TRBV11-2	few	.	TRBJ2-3	CASRDGYTDTQYF	TGTGCCAGTCGGGACGGTTACACAGATACGCAGTATTTT